These 25 T cell receptor beta chains originate from one sample sequenced in a study of OX40 agonist ivuxolimab in advanced cancers. The table came from immunoSEQ multiplex PCR; TCRdb's copy has only in-frame clones and leaves some out. Among approximately 40,000 clones listed, less than 85% were seen once. The source was CD4+ or CD8+ T cells sorted from blood, collected in a trial of the OX40 agonist ivuxolimab. The source is an adult with an advanced solid tumor such as melanoma, head and neck, liver or kidney cancer.

The chain recombines TRBV5-4 with TRBJ2-2, with D possibly TRBD2 on 5 matching bases. CDR3 length equals 17 residues. The V end lost 0 bases, the J end lost 0 bases, and 12 bases lay between the germline ends. CDR1 is SGHNT and CDR2 is YYREEE in the germline V gene (reference sequence). This CDR3 reads CASSLELGGSNTGELFF. The CDR3, as DNA: TGTGCCAGCAGCTTGGAATTAGGCGGGTCGAACACCGGGGAGCTGTTTTTT.

The chain carries TRBV4-1 and TRBJ2-5; TRBD2 matches 11 bases. The V gene end was trimmed by 3 bases and the J gene end by 5 bases; junction bases not matched to a gene: 2. Germline CDR1 and CDR2: MGHRA and YSYEKL. This CDR3 contains 14 residues. CDR3 residues: CASSHPSGRETQYF. The CDR3 DNA reads as TGCGCCAGCAGCCACCCTAGCGGGAGGGAGACCCAGTACTTC.

This clone was counted between two and nine times. The chain has TRBV25-1 and TRBJ2-1; the D gene is possibly TRBD2 (5 bases). The germline V and J ends were trimmed by 6 bases and 8 bases, with 17 bases remaining between them. Germline CDR1 reads MGHDK; CDR2 reads SYGVNS. There are 14 residues in the CDR3. The CDR3 spells CASRARTWADEQFF. CDR3 DNA sequence: TGTGCCAGCAGAGCTAGGACTTGGGCCGATGAGCAGTTCTTC.

The V call is TRBV7-2, the J call TRBJ2-1; D ambiguous. Germline V gene sequence: CDR1 SGHTA, CDR2 FQGNSA. The CDR3 is 12 residues long. V shed 7 bases and J shed 9 bases, with 13 bases lying between them. The CDR3 loop reads CASTFLSGEQFF. The CDR3 DNA sequence: TGTGCCAGCACCTTCCTAAGTGGTGAGCAGTTCTTC.

This clone occurred once. The rearrangement joins TRBV27 to TRBJ1-2; D might be TRBD1 (6 bases). This CDR3 has 16 residues. V was trimmed by 2 bases and J by 4 bases, leaving 17 bases between them. Germline lookup yields CDR1 MNHEY and CDR2 SMNVEV (reference sequence). CDR3 region: CASSLGQLGSIYGYTF. Written as DNA, the CDR3 is TGTGCCAGCAGTTTAGGACAGCTCGGTTCTATCTATGGCTACACCTTC.

The rearrangement joins TRBV7-9 to TRBJ2-7; 14 positions match TRBD2. V was clipped by 5 bases and J by 8 bases; unmatched bases: 8. The germline gives CDR1 SEHNR, CDR2 FQNEAQ (reference sequence). This CDR3 has 15 amino acids. CDR3 amino acids: CASSDGTSGSPKQYF. The CDR3 DNA is TGTGCCAGCAGCGACGGGACTAGCGGGAGTCCCAAGCAGTACTTC.

The gene calls are TRBV29-1 and TRBJ2-1; 7 nucleotides line up with TRBD1. Unmatched junction bases numbered 2, after V lost 4 bases and J lost 2 bases. This CDR3 contains 13 residues. Germline-derived CDR1 and CDR2 are SQVTM and ANQGSEA. In DNA, the CDR3 is TGCAGCGTTGCGGGGACAGCCTACAATGAGCAGTTCTTC. As protein: CSVAGTAYNEQFF.

The chain combines TRBV27 with TRBJ2-7; 7 nucleotides line up with TRBD1. Germline lookup yields CDR1 MNHEY and CDR2 SMNVEV (reference sequence). The length of the CDR3 is 14 residues. V gave up 6 bases and J gave up 1 base; unmatched junction bases: 6. This CDR3 is CASRIRDSSYEQYF. The CDR3 DNA follows: TGTGCCAGCAGAATCCGGGACAGTTCCTACGAGCAGTACTTC.

The V and J genes are TRBV29-1 and TRBJ2-7; no definite D call. The CDR3 loop spans 11 amino acids. V was clipped by 3 bases and J by 0 bases, with 3 bases between them. Germline V CDR1 and CDR2: SQVTM, ANQGSEA. In DNA, the CDR3 is TGCAGCGTTGAGCGCTCCTACGAGCAGTACTTC. Its translation is CSVERSYEQYF.

This clone is classed as medium-sized. The chain uses TRBV2 and TRBJ1-5; D unresolved. V shed 3 bases and J shed 7 bases, with 16 bases lying between them. The CDR3 totals 15 residues. Germline CDR1 SNHLY, CDR2 FYNNEI. The CDR3 protein is CASSDSPGGNQPQHF. CDR3 nucleotide sequence: TGTGCCAGCAGTGATTCCCCGGGAGGGAACCAGCCCCAGCATTTT. Drawing the rest from reference TRBV2 and TRBJ1-5, the complete variable domain is EPEVTQTPSHQVTQMGQEVILRCVPISNHLYFYWYRQILGQKVEFLVSFYNNEISEKSEIFDDQFSVERPDGSNFTLKIRSTKLEDSAMYFCASSDSPGGNQPQHFGDGTRLSIL.

The chain employs TRBV11-2 and TRBJ2-1, with no clear D. V shed 3 bases and J shed 2 bases, with 8 bases lying between them. The germline V gene has CDR1 SGHAT and CDR2 FQNNGV. This CDR3 contains 14 residues. CDR3 DNA sequence: TGTGCCAGCAGCTTGGTTGGGACCTACAATGAGCAGTTCTTC. Its translation is CASSLVGTYNEQFF.

The chain recombines TRBV5-4 with TRBJ1-6; maybe TRBD1 (5 bases). The V end lost 4 bases, the J end lost 4 bases, and 9 bases lay between the germline ends. The CDR3 has 14 amino acids. Germline V CDR1 and CDR2: SGHNT, YYREEE (reference sequence). CDR3 sequence (DNA): TGTGCCAGCAGCCTGGAGGGGTATAATTCACCCCTCCACTTT. Translating gives CASSLEGYNSPLHF.

The V gene is TRBV5-5, the J gene TRBJ2-7, with D possibly TRBD2 on 6 matching bases. Trimming removed 0 bases from V and 3 bases from J, with 13 bases in between. Germline V gene data show CDR1 as SGHKS and CDR2 as YYEKEE (reference sequence). This CDR3 is built from 15 residues. The CDR3 loop is CASSLVGGIGYEQYF. CDR3 nucleotides: TGTGCCAGCAGCTTGGTGGGGGGAATTGGCTACGAGCAGTACTTC.

This clone was found once. This chain joins TRBV6-6 and TRBJ2-5, with 8 positions matching TRBD1. This CDR3 has 15 amino acids. Per germline, CDR1 MNHNY and CDR2 SVGAGI (reference sequence). Trimming cost V 6 bases and J 4 bases; bases outside gene matches: 10. In DNA form, the CDR3 reads TGTGCCAGCAGGAAGGACAGGGCCGGGCGAGAGACCCAGTACTTC. Translation gives CASRKDRAGRETQYF.

This chain uses TRBV6-5 with TRBJ2-1; D is possibly TRBD1 (5 bases). CDR3 length equals 16 residues. V was shortened by 2 bases and J by 0 bases, with 11 bases between the two germline ends. The germline CDR1 and CDR2 sequences are MNHEY and SVGAGI. The CDR3 here is CASSYTGASSYNEQFF. As DNA, the CDR3 is TGTGCCAGCAGTTACACTGGGGCGAGCTCCTACAATGAGCAGTTCTTC.

This chain connects TRBV6-6 to TRBJ2-5; 8 bases line up with TRBD1. V lost 6 bases to trimming and J lost 5 bases; unmatched junction nucleotides: 8. The CDR3 loop spans 14 amino acids. CDR1 and CDR2 from the germline V gene are MNHNY and SVGAGI (reference sequence). The DNA of the CDR3 is TGTGCCAGCAGAACTCAGGGGGCGAGGGAGACCCAGTACTTC. Translated, it gives CASRTQGARETQYF.

This chain links TRBV6-6 with TRBJ2-1; D gene unclear. From germline, CDR1 is MNHNY and CDR2 SVGAGI (reference sequence). This CDR3 is built from 14 residues. Trimming left V 4 bases short and J 6 bases short, with 13 bases between. CDR3 residues: CASSLTGMGNEQFF. The CDR3, as DNA: TGTGCCAGCAGTTTAACCGGCATGGGCAATGAGCAGTTCTTC.

This clone was recorded only once. The rearrangement links TRBV19 to TRBJ1-4; maybe TRBD1 (6 bases). V was cut by 0 bases and J by 3 bases, with 8 bases left in between. Germline CDR1 reads LNHDA; CDR2 reads SQIVND (reference sequence). The CDR3 length is 15 residues. CDR3 nucleotide sequence: TGTGCCAGTAGTATAGAAGGACAGCCTAATGAAAAACTGTTTTTT. This gives the protein CASSIEGQPNEKLFF. The full variable domain, with the rest looked up from reference TRBV19 and TRBJ1-4, is DGGITQSPKYLFRKEGQNVTLSCEQNLNHDAMYWYRQDPGQGLRLIYYSQIVNDFQKGDIAEGYSVSREKKESFPLTVTSAQKNPTAFYLCASSIEGQPNEKLFFGSGTQLSVL.

The V call is TRBV19, the J call TRBJ2-7; TRBD1 or TRBD2 may be the D gene (7 bases each). Looked up from germline, CDR1 is LNHDA and CDR2 is SQIVND (reference sequence). Deletions cut 11 bases from V and 5 bases from J, with 22 bases between. CDR3 size: 14 residues. Here the CDR3 reads CAAGGGINFHEQYF. CDR3 coding DNA: TGTGCCGCAGGGGGAGGGATCAACTTCCACGAGCAGTACTTC.

The chain employs TRBV4-3 and TRBJ2-7; the match to TRBD1 covers 7 bases. CDR1 LGHNA and CDR2 YSLEER come from the germline V gene. The CDR3 consists of 14 residues. V lost 1 base and J lost 4; bases outside the gene matches: 4. The CDR3, as DNA: TGCGCCAGCAGCCAAGCGAGGGGGCAATACGAGCAGTACTTC. Translated, it gives CASSQARGQYEQYF.

The chain links TRBV7-8 to TRBJ2-1; 13 nucleotides agree with TRBD2. V lost 4 bases and J lost 6; bases outside the gene matches: 15. This CDR3 is built from 19 residues. The V gene's germline CDR1 is SGHVS and CDR2 FQNEAQ. CDR3 protein: CASSSDILAGGGPRNEQFF. The DNA for the CDR3 is TGTGCCAGCAGCTCAGATATACTAGCGGGGGGGGGACCGCGCAATGAGCAGTTCTTC.

A remark on this clone: The junction shows a germline mismatch at one end, possibly a read error. This chain links TRBV5-5 with TRBJ2-2; D is undetermined. CDR3 size: 14 residues. Germline CDR1 SGHKS, CDR2 YYEKEE (reference sequence). CDR3 sequence: CASSYAANTGELFF. In nucleotides, the CDR3 is TGTGCCAGCAGCTACGCCGCGAATACCGGGGAGCTGTTTTTT.

This clone was found once. This chain uses TRBV2 with TRBJ1-1; no firm D call. Germline V gene data show CDR1 as SNHLY and CDR2 as FYNNEI. This CDR3 region has 11 residues. V gave up 4 bases and J gave up 3 bases, with 3 bases separating them. CDR3 protein: CASSADTEAFF. The CDR3 DNA follows: TGTGCCAGCAGTGCAGACACTGAAGCTTTCTTT.

The gene calls are TRBV6-1 and TRBJ1-2; perhaps TRBD1 as D (5 bases). V lost 0 bases, J lost 3 bases, and 11 bases lay in between. The CDR3 covers 15 residues. The germline V gene has CDR1 MNHNS and CDR2 SASEGT. CDR3 residues: CASSEAVTEYYGYTF. CDR3 in DNA: TGTGCCAGCAGTGAAGCGGTGACAGAGTACTATGGCTACACCTTC.

This clone was seen more than once but under ten times. V usage is TRBV6-4 and J usage is TRBJ2-1; weak D call: TRBD2 (6 bases). The V end was cut by 4 bases, the J end by 2 bases, with 12 bases between. The length of the CDR3 is 15 residues. The germline V gene encodes CDR1 MRHNA and CDR2 SNTAGT. Here the CDR3 reads CASSVASAAYNEQFF. CDR3 DNA: TGTGCCAGCAGTGTGGCTAGCGCAGCCTACAATGAGCAGTTCTTC.